Listed below are T cell receptor beta chains from one sample, sequenced in a study of cytomegalovirus exposure and HLA in healthy donors. Assay used: immunoSEQ multiplex PCR; TCRdb lists only in-frame clones, some missing. This sample carries fewer than 130,000 clones, 60% to 80% of them seen once, and the ten largest clones take 2.6%. The sequenced sample was PBMCs. These receptors all stem from a man aged 50-59 years in good health and CMV-seropositive. Each CDR3 is given with its conserved first and last residue. The D gene is left open where the match is weak. Clone size is stated in some rows and not others, as once, few, many or a class when expanded.

V gene	D gene	clone size	J gene	CDR3 protein	CDR3 DNA
TRBV7-8	.	.	TRBJ1-5	CASSLGQTAQPQHF	TGTGCCAGCAGCTTAGGCCAGACTGCTCAGCCCCAGCATTTT
TRBV6-5	.	.	TRBJ1-6	CASSVSSYNSPLHF	TGTGCCAGCAGTGTTAGCTCCTATAATTCACCCCTCCACTTT
TRBV5-1	.	.	TRBJ2-7	CASSLGTGPVYEQYF	TGCGCCAGCAGCTTGGGCACAGGCCCAGTCTACGAGCAGTACTTC
TRBV7-2	.	.	TRBJ1-2	CASTERAGTYGYTF	TGTGCCAGCACCGAGAGGGCAGGAACCTATGGCTACACCTTC
TRBV6-1	TRBD1	once	TRBJ2-5	CASSEPTGSWETQYF	TGTGCCAGCAGTGAACCGACAGGGTCCTGGGAGACCCAGTACTTC
TRBV11-3	TRBD1	.	TRBJ2-2	CASGTGAGTGELFF	TGTGCCAGCGGGACAGGGGCGGGGACCGGGGAGCTGTTTTTT
TRBV7-9	.	.	TRBJ2-2	CASSPLTGELFF	TGTGCCAGCAGCCCGTTAACCGGGGAGCTGTTTTTT
TRBV5-5	TRBD1	once	TRBJ1-1	CASSGRTGNTEAFF	TGTGCCAGCAGCGGGCGGACAGGGAACACTGAAGCTTTCTTT
TRBV19	TRBD1	.	TRBJ1-4	CASSAYRGLSTNEKLFF	TGTGCCAGTAGTGCCTACAGGGGGCTCTCAACTAATGAAAAACTGTTTTTT
TRBV5-1	TRBD1	.	TRBJ2-7	CASSWGQGAYEQYF	TGCGCCAGCAGCTGGGGACAGGGGGCCTACGAGCAGTACTTC
TRBV6-1	TRBD1	.	TRBJ1-6	CASSGQGANSPLHF	TGTGCCAGCAGTGGACAGGGGGCGAATTCACCCCTCCACTTT